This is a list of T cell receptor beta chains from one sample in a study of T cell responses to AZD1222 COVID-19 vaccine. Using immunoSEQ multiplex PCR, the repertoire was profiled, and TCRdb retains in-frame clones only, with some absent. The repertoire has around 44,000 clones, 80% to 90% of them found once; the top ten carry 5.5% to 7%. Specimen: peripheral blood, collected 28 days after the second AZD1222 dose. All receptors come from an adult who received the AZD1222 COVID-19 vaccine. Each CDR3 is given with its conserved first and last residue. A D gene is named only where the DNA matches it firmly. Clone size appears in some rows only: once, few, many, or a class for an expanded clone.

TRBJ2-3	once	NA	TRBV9	TGTGCCAGCAGCGTAGATCAGGGGACAGATACGCAGTATTTT	CASSVDQGTDTQYF
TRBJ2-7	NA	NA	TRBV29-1	TGCAGCGTTGCTGCAGGCCCCTACGAGCAGTACTTC	CSVAAGPYEQYF
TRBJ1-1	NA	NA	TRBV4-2	TGTGCCAGCAGCCAAACGGGACAAATGAACACTGAAGCTTTCTTT	CASSQTGQMNTEAFF
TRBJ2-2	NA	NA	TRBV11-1	TGTGCCAGCAGCTTCGCCGGGGAGCTGTTTTTT	CASSFAGELFF
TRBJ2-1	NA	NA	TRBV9	TGTGCCAGCAGCGTAAGAAGCGAACCCTCCTACAATGAGCAGTTCTTC	CASSVRSEPSYNEQFF
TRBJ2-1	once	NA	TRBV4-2	TGTGCCAGCAGCCTACAGGGAGGTGAGCAGTTCTTC	CASSLQGGEQFF
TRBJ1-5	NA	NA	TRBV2	TGTGCCAGCAGTGAAGGTCGACAGGGCAATCAGCCCCAGCATTTT	CASSEGRQGNQPQHF
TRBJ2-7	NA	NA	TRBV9	TGTGCCAGCAGCCCTTCGGATGCGTCCTACTCCTACGAGCAGTACTTC	CASSPSDASYSYEQYF
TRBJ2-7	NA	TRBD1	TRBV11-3	TGTGCCAGCAGCTTAGAACAGGGGTACGAGCAGTACTTC	CASSLEQGYEQYF
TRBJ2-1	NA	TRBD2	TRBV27	TGTGCCAGCAGTCGGTCTAGCGGGAGGATTGAGCAGTTCTTC	CASSRSSGRIEQFF
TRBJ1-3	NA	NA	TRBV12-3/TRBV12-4	TGTGCCAGCAGTCCGGGGGCCGGGTACACCATATATTTT	CASSPGAGYTIYF
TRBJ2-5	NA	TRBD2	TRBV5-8	TGTGCCAGCAGCCCCGGACTAGCGGGAGCCACCTGGGGGGAGACCCAGTACTTC	CASSPGLAGATWGETQYF
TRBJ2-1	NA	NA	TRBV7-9	TGTGCCAGCAGTCTCTCCACTGGAAATGAGCAGTTCTTC	CASSLSTGNEQFF
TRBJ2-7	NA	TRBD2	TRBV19	TGTGCCAGTAGGGCCAGCGGGAGGGCCTCCTACGAGCAGTACTTC	CASRASGRASYEQYF
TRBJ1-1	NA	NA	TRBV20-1	TGCAGTGCTAGTCCCGGATTCATGAACACTGAAGCTTTCTTT	CSASPGFMNTEAFF
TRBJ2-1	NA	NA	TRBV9	TGTGCCAGCAGCCCAGACTGGTCCCTCTACAATGAGCAGTTCTTC	CASSPDWSLYNEQFF
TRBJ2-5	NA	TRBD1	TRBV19	TGTGCCAGTAGTATCGGGTTTGAGGGGGCTTATGAGACCCAGTACTTC	CASSIGFEGAYETQYF
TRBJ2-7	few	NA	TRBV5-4	TGTGCCAGCAGCGCTCGCCTATCCGGAGTGGAGCAGTACTTC	CASSARLSGVEQYF
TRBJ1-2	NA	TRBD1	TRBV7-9	TGTGCCAGCAGCCGTGGACAGGGGAGTTATGGCTACACCTTC	CASSRGQGSYGYTF
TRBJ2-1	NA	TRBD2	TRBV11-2	TGTGCCAGCAGACGAGCGGGAGGGCTAATTAATGAGCAGTTCTTC	CASRRAGGLINEQFF
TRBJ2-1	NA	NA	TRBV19	TGTGCCAGTAGTATCTGGAGCAGGGGGGATGTAAGATACAATGAGCAGTTCTTC	CASSIWSRGDVRYNEQFF
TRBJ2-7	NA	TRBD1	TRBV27	TGTGCCAGCAGAAACCCGGGACAGGGTGCCTACGAGCAGTACTTC	CASRNPGQGAYEQYF
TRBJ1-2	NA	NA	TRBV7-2	TGTGCCAGCAGCGAATACCACAACTCTCCTAACTATGGCTACACCTTC	CASSEYHNSPNYGYTF
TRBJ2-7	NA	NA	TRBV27	TGTGCCAGCAGTTTGGGACGAAGCTCCTACGAGCAGTACTTC	CASSLGRSSYEQYF
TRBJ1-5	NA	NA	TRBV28	TGTGCCAGCAATTTAAAGAATCAGCCCCAGCATTTT	CASNLKNQPQHF
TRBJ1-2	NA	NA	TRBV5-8	TGTGCCAGCAGCTTTGGCGGGAACTATGGCTACACCTTC	CASSFGGNYGYTF
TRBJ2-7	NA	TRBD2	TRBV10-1	TGCGCCAGCAGCCCCCGGACTAGCGGGAACTACGAGCAGTACTTC	CASSPRTSGNYEQYF
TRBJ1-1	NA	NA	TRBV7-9	TGTGCCAGCAGCTTAACGGGGGCCCTTTTGGCTTTCTTT	CASSLTGALLAFF
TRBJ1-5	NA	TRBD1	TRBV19	TGTGCCAGTAGTCTGAGGACAGGGGGAATTAGCAATCAGCCCCAGCATTTT	CASSLRTGGISNQPQHF
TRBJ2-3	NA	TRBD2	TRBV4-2	TGTGCCAGCAGCCAGCAAGCCGGGACTAGCGGGGGTCGCACAGATACGCAGTATTTT	CASSQQAGTSGGRTDTQYF
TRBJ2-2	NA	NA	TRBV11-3	TGTGCCAGCAGCCCCTACACCGGGGAGCTGTTTTTT	CASSPYTGELFF
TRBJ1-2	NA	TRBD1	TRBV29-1	TGCAGCGCCCGACAGGGGGCGGGTGTTGGCTACACCTTC	CSARQGAGVGYTF
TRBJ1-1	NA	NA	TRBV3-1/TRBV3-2	TGTGCCAGCAGCCAAGGGCACCATAGGAACACTGAAGCTTTCTTT	CASSQGHHRNTEAFF
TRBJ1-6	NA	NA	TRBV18	TGTGCCAGCTCACCACCAGGGACGGCCGCGGGTTCACCCCTCCACTTT	CASSPPGTAAGSPLHF
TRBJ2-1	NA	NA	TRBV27	TGTGCCAGCAGGCCCGCGTTATGGGGGTCCTACAATGAGCAGTTCTTC	CASRPALWGSYNEQFF
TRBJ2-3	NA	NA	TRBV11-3	TGTGCCAGCAGCTTAGGCGGGACCTCTCACACAGATACGCAGTATTTT	CASSLGGTSHTDTQYF
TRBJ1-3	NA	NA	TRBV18	TGTGCCAGCTCAACAGAGGGACTACTCTCTGGAAACACCATATATTTT	CASSTEGLLSGNTIYF
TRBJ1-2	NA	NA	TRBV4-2	TGTGCCAGCAGCCAAGATAACAGGGTGGATTATGGCTACACCTTC	CASSQDNRVDYGYTF
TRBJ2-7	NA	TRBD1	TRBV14	TGTGCCAGCAGCCAACTCAATCCGGGACAGGGTTACGAGCAGTACTTC	CASSQLNPGQGYEQYF
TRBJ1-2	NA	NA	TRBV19	TGTGCCAGTAGTATGGAGGGGTCCCTTAACTATGGCTACACCTTC	CASSMEGSLNYGYTF